The present entry profiles one T cell receptor beta chain with its context. What this receptor recognizes is not known. No qualities accompany the bases; no much larger clone lies one base away. The cohort consisted of approximately 670 healthy bone marrow donors. At the time of sampling, all cohort members were nominally healthy, though unrecorded immune exposures were likely present. The donor tested CMV seropositive and was one of the 289 seropositive cohort members. Every donor gave a peripheral blood sample, and the peripheral blood mononuclear cells from that sample were used for TCR beta sequencing. Genomic DNA was extracted from the blood cell samples with the Qiagen DNeasy Blood Extraction Kit. This entry is derived from a study of cytomegalovirus exposure and HLA in healthy donors (dated by TCRdb to about 2017). Describing the broader study: In an earlier analysis of about 560 of the donors, less than 350 Gb of sequence data and 117 million unique TCR beta sequences from roughly 180 million T cells were reported. Donor age, sex, ethnicity and CMV serostatus were compiled together with the repertoire data. A later analysis re-analyzed previously published TCR beta repertoires from 550 to 700 donors and added high-resolution HLA genotyping to study TCR occurrence patterns. Using immunosequencing, the study profiled T cell repertoires from about 650 subjects and related those repertoires to cytomegalovirus serostatus. Of the roughly 420 genotyped donors, 81% were placed in the genetic ancestry cluster associated with self-reported Caucasian donors. HLA typing covered class I and class II loci at four-digit resolution. On average, around 200,000 unique TCR beta nucleotide sequences were sequenced per donor among roughly 430 genotyped donors of the cohort, with roughly 20% of those sequences being non-productive. The aim of the study was to test whether cataloging public T cell receptors could identify signatures of past pathogen exposure. The later analysis used no new phenotypic data to find candidate immune exposures, relying instead on TCR beta sequences and their occurrence across donors. All discovery cohort repertoires had been generated using a single sequencing platform. A handful of DR-DQ haplotypes were handled as single units for association and clustering because linkage in the cohort was strong. A separate validation cohort of 90 to 150 different subjects was used in addition to the roughly 700-subject first cohort. To decide whether each TCR beta V gene segment behaved as functional or pseudogenic, an earlier analysis of approximately 600 of the donors relied on high-throughput TCR beta sequencing. High-throughput TCR immunosequencing, statistical association of individual TCRs with disease status, and machine learning were combined to predict cytomegalovirus infection status. The number of donors typed differed by locus, with roughly 629-640 for A, B, C, DRB1 and DQB1, around 560 for DQA1, approximately 580 for DPA1, and around 450 for DPB1. An early release that covered several hundred HLA-typed donors contained approximately 300 gigabases of sequencing data and 85 million to 100 million unique TCR sequences. In a later genetic analysis, genome-wide SNP genotypes for about three fifths of the roughly 670 donors were used, and that subset was treated as a discovery cohort.

Inclusive of the bounding cysteine and phenylalanine, the CDR3 is 15 residues long. The only DNA kept is the CDR3, 45 bases in frame from the first base. Cut back by 1 base and 11 bases, the V and J ends lie 18 bases apart. From the germline V gene (reference sequence), CDR1 is LNHDA and CDR2 is SQIVND. Study-wide findings and limitations: A group of highly shared sequence variants was considered likely to be a technical artifact of the sequencing pipeline. Most TCR sequences were observed very rarely across donors, whereas some public TCRs were present in many individuals. In a later analysis, 16,951 TCR beta sequences were associated with specific HLA alleles at a false discovery rate of 0.05. Only TCR beta chains were sequenced in this cohort, and the absence of alpha or paired-chain data limited detectable features. A later analysis found that most CMV-associated TCR beta chains appeared HLA-restricted, with HLA associations seemingly driven largely by CMV exposure. In a later genetic analysis, fewer N-insertions in productive TCRs were reported among donors in an Asian-associated ancestry cluster than the roughly 700-donor mean. Cytomegalovirus status was reported to be diagnosed by the classifier with high specificity and sensitivity in both the original and validation cohorts. V-gene and J-gene trimming of TCR beta chains was associated with a missense DCLRE1C variant in a later genetic analysis, and the association was replicated in an independent cohort. A later analysis found that HLA-associated TCR beta chains were more clonally expanded and had lower generation probabilities than equally common non-associated chains. Because HLA typing was unavailable for some donors at each locus, only the typed subset was used in association tests. Broadly in line with IMGT annotations, most TCR beta V segments showed up in productive rearrangements about 87% or about 30% of the time in an earlier analysis of 587 of the donors. A total of 150 or so TCR beta chains were listed by the study as associated with cytomegalovirus. Roughly uniform sequencing depth across donors was assumed in presence/absence analyses, although this assumption may not hold. The authors suggested that the approach could potentially be generalized to other disease states and immunological phenotypes. A few of the identified cytomegalovirus-associated TCR beta chains were confirmed in vitro to be specific for cytomegalovirus antigens. Some IMGT-functional V segments, including TRBV6-2 and TRBV6-3, could not be told apart with the 87-base-pair reads, so those segments were excluded. Strong co-occurrence of HLA alleles, especially DR and DQ, made assigning TCR associations to individual alleles difficult. The earlier analysis of a few hundred of the donors excluded 15 to 20 rarely observed V segments, including chromosome 9 orphons, because counts were too low. A further reported finding was that TCR beta sequences accurately predicted the HLA-A and HLA-B alleles for most subjects in the first cohort. CMV serostatus was the only immune exposure information available for the cohort. Correlated functional status among segregating V segments might reflect linkage disequilibrium, but an unknown experimental factor could not be ruled out. In a later analysis, TCR association rates were found to vary across HLA loci, with the most associated TCRs seen for DRB1 alleles and the fewest for HLA-C alleles. In a later analysis, several top co-occurrence clusters were reported to appear linked to parvovirus B19, influenza, CMV and Epstein-Barr virus.

Library prep was done by the immunoSEQ multiplex PCR assay. For the multiplex PCR, a mixture combining 60 forward primers for TCR Vbeta segments and 13 reverse primers for TCR Jbeta segments was used. The CDR3 region of rearranged TCR beta genes was amplified from genomic DNA with a multiplex PCR assay. Amplified TCR beta libraries were sequenced as 87-base-pair reads on the Illumina HiSeq System. The study's own analysis went as follows. A later analysis tallied tens of millions of unique TCR beta chains across the roughly 610 repertoires, and some 12 million of those chains were shared by two or more donors. To remove PCR and sequencing errors, raw reads were error-corrected and collapsed into unique sequences using a nearest-neighbor algorithm that merged closely related sequences. CDR3 sequences were aligned to IMGT reference sequences to assign V, D and J gene segments. Each retained sequence needed at least a six-nucleotide match to both a V gene segment and a J gene segment. A rearrangement counted as productive if the CDR3 had no stop codons and remained in frame with V and J, and every other rearrangement counted as non-productive. Following IMGT convention, CDR3 was defined as the stretch from the second conserved V-encoded cysteine up to the conserved J-encoded phenylalanine. The earlier analysis of a few hundred of the donors excluded any sequence lacking an unambiguous match to a single V gene segment. An earlier analysis of almost 600 of the donors classified V segments as functional when productive rearrangements were above 56.7% and as segregating when the standard deviation between donors was above 5%. A statistical classification framework was built to diagnose cytomegalovirus status from the catalog of TCR beta chain sequences. In a later analysis, V and J genes were assigned by comparing TCR nucleotide sequences against IMGT/GENE-DB human TR gene sequences. The TCRdist pipeline was used in a later analysis to assign CDR3 sequences and most-parsimonious VDJ recombination scenarios. In a later analysis, each TCR beta chain was defined by its CDR3 amino acid sequence together with its V-gene family, and reads without a unique V-gene family were excluded. As a way to deal with suspected cross-contamination and a sequencing artifact, a later analysis dropped 450 to 600 nucleotide sequences that were highly shared and had low generation probability. A later analysis calculated a clonal expansion index for each public chain from normalized within-repertoire ranks of inferred template counts. In a later analysis, generation probabilities were computed with a VDJ recombination model fitted to out-of-frame rearrangements, and the resulting probabilities were checked against IGoR. In a later analysis, hypergeometric tests were used to score TCR-TCR, TCR-HLA and TCR-CMV co-occurrence, with a repertoire-size bias correction applied to TCR pairs. To estimate false discovery rates, a later analysis permuted the HLA or CMV assignments 20 times. In a later analysis, co-occurring TCRs were grouped using DBSCAN, with TCRdist sequence similarity added in when clustering inside HLA-allele-positive subsets. For co-occurrence clustering, repertoires with fewer than 30,000 or more than 120,000 public chains were excluded, along with four or five repertoires with anomalous nucleotide sharing. This immuneACCESS table, as held by TCRdb, lists in-frame sequences with V and J called but not all clones. Of the missing ones, under half trace to an unresolved V gene in checked studies; the others have no known cause. That table supplies the V and J calls and clone size; D and trimming were determined from the DNA. Here the sample has 270,000 or so clones; more than 80% occur a single time. The ten top clones hold roughly 4% of the sample.

This sequence originates from a man between 35 and 55 years old in good health and CMV-seropositive. Sequencing was done on a sample of PBMCs. Recombination linked TRBV19 to TRBJ1-5; a confident D gene designation cannot be given. The nucleotides are TGTGCCAGTAGTATAGCTAGCTTGGCGGCCGGGGCCCAGCATTTT. It is translated as CASSIASLAAGAQHF.